This entry lists 2 T cell receptor beta chains sequenced from one sample in a study of T cells in Graves' hyperthyroidism and ophthalmopathy. Amplified TCR beta CDR3 regions came from RNA transcripts. With the HTBI primer set, the TCR CDR3 went through a first round of RT-PCR. TCRdb analysed the multiplex PCR reads with MiXCR anew, one entry per CDR3 protein. The sample contains 400,000 or so distinct CDR3 sequences, approximately 14% of which appear only once. Sample: blood. These TCRs come from a woman aged 55-70 years with Graves' ophthalmopathy.

J is TRBJ2-4 and V is TRBV7-9; 9 positions agree with TRBD1. Per the germline V gene, CDR1 is SEHNR and CDR2 is FQNEAQ (reference sequence). V shed 5 bases and J 1 base; nucleotides not matched to a gene: 3. This CDR3 is 15 amino acids long. CDR3 sequence reads: CASSLQGAAKNIQYF. The CDR3 nucleotides are TGTGCCAGCAGCCTACAGGGGGCGGCCAAAAACATTCAGTACTTC.

This clonotype was seen ten or more times. The CDR3, as DNA: TGCAGTGCTAGAGATGGGACTAGCGGGACCATCGAGCAGTACTTC. It translates to CSARDGTSGTIEQYF. V is TRBV20-1 and J is TRBJ2-7; the match to TRBD2 covers 13 bases. V lost 0 bases and J lost 6; bases outside the gene matches: 5. This CDR3 is 15 amino acids long. In germline, CDR1 is DFQATT, CDR2 SNEGSKA (reference sequence).